This is a list of T cell receptor beta chains from one sample in a study of shared clonotypes between healthy human individuals. This table comes from immunoSEQ multiplex PCR, and its TCRdb copy is limited to in-frame clones, with some not included. Among around 1 million clones, around three quarters were seen once, and the ten largest hold over 1.3%. The sample was memory CD4+ T cells sorted from blood. These TCRs come from a young man in good health. CDR3s leave out the opening cysteine and the closing phenylalanine or tryptophan.

j_call	v_call	cdr3_aa
TRBJ2-2	TRBV6-5	ASSISGRGSGELF
TRBJ2-2	TRBV7-9	ASSWGAGVKTGELF
TRBJ2-7	TRBV28	ATRTGKGGEQY
TRBJ2-6	TRBV11-2	AVASGANVLT
TRBJ1-1	TRBV7-2	ASSLRTGNTEAF
TRBJ1-2	TRBV6-6	ASSSLGQTNYGYT
TRBJ1-3	TRBV7-8	ASSPRDRTSGNTIY
TRBJ2-7	TRBV5-6	ASRLAGGLNEQY
TRBJ1-2	TRBV5-4	ASSSGAVNYGYT
TRBJ2-7	TRBV2	ASSVFDTGEQY
TRBJ1-1	TRBV5-4	ASSSLTQGTEAF
TRBJ2-3	TRBV4-3	ASSQDGRADTQY
TRBJ1-5	TRBV6-1	ASSGGTPPYQPQH
TRBJ2-1	TRBV18	ASSPPTRVNEQF
TRBJ2-7	TRBV7-9	ASSLQGKREGKY
TRBJ2-7	TRBV7-2	ASRPGDGGYEQY
TRBJ2-1	TRBV5-1	ASSRAQAGYNEQF